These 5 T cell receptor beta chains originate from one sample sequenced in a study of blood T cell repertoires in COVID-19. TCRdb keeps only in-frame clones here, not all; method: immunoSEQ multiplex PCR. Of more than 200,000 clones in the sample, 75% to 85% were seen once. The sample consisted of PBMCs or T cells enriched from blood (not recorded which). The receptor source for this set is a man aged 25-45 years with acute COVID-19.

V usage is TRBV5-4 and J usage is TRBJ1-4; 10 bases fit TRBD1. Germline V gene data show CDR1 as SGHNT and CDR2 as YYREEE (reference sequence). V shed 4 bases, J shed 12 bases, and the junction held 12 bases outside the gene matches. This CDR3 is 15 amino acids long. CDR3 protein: CASSPDPGQGIQLFF. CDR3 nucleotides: TGTGCCAGCAGCCCCGACCCGGGACAGGGGATACAACTGTTTTTT.

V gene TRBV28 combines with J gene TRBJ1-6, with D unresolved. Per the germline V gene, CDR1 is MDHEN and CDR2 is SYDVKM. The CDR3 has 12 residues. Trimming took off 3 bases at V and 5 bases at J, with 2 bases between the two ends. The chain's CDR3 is CASSFDNSPLHF. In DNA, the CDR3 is TGTGCCAGCAGTTTCGATAATTCACCCCTCCACTTT.

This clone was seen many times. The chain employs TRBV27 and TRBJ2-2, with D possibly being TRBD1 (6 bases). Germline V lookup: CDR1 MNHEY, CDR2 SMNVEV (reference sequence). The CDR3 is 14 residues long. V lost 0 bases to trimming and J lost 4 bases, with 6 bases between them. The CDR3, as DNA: TGTGCCAGCAGTTTATCCAGGGGCACCGGGGAGCTGTTTTTT. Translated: CASSLSRGTGELFF.

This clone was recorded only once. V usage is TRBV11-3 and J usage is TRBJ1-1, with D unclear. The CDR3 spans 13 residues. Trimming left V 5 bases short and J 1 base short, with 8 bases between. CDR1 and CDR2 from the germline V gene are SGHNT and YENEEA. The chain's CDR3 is CASSLRWNTEAFF. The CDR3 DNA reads TGTGCCAGCAGCCTCAGGTGGAACACTGAAGCTTTCTTT. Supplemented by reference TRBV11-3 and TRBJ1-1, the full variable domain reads EAGVVQSPRYKIIEKKQPVAFWCNPISGHNTLYWYLQNLGQGPELLIRYENEEAVDDSQLPKDRFSAERLKGVDSTLKIQPAELGDSAVYLCASSLRWNTEAFFGQGTRLTVV.

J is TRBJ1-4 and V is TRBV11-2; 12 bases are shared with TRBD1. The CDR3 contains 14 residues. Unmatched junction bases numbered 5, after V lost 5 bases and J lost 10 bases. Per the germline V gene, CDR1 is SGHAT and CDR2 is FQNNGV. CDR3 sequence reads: CASSAGQGASKLFF. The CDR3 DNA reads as TGTGCCAGCAGCGCGGGACAGGGGGCGTCAAAACTGTTTTTT.